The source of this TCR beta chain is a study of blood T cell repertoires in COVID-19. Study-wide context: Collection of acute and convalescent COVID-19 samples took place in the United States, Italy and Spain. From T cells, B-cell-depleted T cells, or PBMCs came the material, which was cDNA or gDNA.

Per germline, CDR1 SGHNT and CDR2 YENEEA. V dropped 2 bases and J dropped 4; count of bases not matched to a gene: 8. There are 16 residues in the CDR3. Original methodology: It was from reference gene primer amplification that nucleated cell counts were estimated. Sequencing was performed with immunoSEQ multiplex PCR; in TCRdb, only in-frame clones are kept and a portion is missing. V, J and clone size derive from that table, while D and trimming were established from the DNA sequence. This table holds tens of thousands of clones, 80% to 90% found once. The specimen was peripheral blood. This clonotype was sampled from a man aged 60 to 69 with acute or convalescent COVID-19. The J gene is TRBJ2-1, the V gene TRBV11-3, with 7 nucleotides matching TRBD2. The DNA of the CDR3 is TGTGCCAGCAGCTTAATGGGTGGGGGGGGATACAATGAGCAGTTCTTC. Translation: CASSLMGGGGYNEQFF.